These 3 T cell receptor beta chains originate from one sample sequenced in a study of blood T cell repertoires in COVID-19. Profiled with immunoSEQ multiplex PCR; TCRdb holds only in-frame clones, not every one. The sample holds some 300,000 clones, approximately 89% seen once. Material: peripheral blood. The origin of the receptors is a woman aged 25 to 39 who had recovered from COVID-19.

V usage is TRBV19 and J usage is TRBJ2-5, with TRBD2 identical over 7 bases. The junction had 8 bases not matched to a gene; V was cut back by 5 bases and J by 2 bases. The length of the CDR3 is 15 residues. CDR1 and CDR2 from the germline V gene are LNHDA and SQIVND (reference sequence). Here the CDR3 DNA reads TGTGCCAGTAGTGCAACACTAGCGCCTCAAGAGACCCAGTACTTC. Encoded protein: CASSATLAPQETQYF.

The chain combines TRBV5-1 with TRBJ2-1; D gene uncertain. From germline, CDR1 is SGHRS and CDR2 YFSETQ. Trimming left V 0 bases short and J 8 bases short, with 12 bases between. CDR3 size: 14 residues. CDR3 loop: CASSLGQVADEQFF. CDR3 nucleotide sequence: TGCGCCAGCAGCTTGGGCCAGGTGGCCGATGAGCAGTTCTTC.

This clone was seen a handful of times. The genes are TRBV28 and TRBJ1-5; perhaps TRBD1 as D (6 bases). This CDR3 comprises 16 residues. V shed 7 bases and J shed 7 bases, with 23 bases lying between them. Per germline, CDR1 MDHEN and CDR2 SYDVKM. In DNA form, the CDR3 reads TGTGCCAGCACCCACTACCGGGGGGCGCTTATCCAGCCCCAGCATTTT. Its protein is CASTHYRGALIQPQHF.